The 16 T cell receptor beta chains given below trace back to one sample, sequenced in a study of blood T cell repertoires in COVID-19 (dated by TCRdb to the early 2020s). The library was built by means of the immunoSEQ multiplex PCR assay. In its TCRdb copy, this immuneACCESS table keeps in-frame sequences only and misses some clones. Where compared with another copy, unresolved V genes explain less than half of these, and the others have no known cause. This sample is represented by roughly 120,000 clones; around 88% of them were singletons. Around 5% of the sample comes from the top ten. Sample: peripheral blood. The source is a human donor in a cohort sampled during active COVID-19.

The V call is TRBV5-1, the J call TRBJ2-1; D perhaps matches TRBD1 (5 bases). Germline V gene lookup returns CDR1 SGHRS and CDR2 YFSETQ. This CDR3 has 15 residues. V dropped 1 base and J dropped 4 bases, with 12 bases sitting between them. CDR3 coding DNA: TGCGCCAGCAGCTTGCGGCAGGGAAGATACAATGAGCAGTTCTTC. This gives the protein CASSLRQGRYNEQFF.

The V gene is TRBV7-9, the J gene TRBJ1-1; maybe TRBD1 (6 bases). The ends were cut back, 3 bases at V and 1 base at J, with 9 bases in the middle. This CDR3 has 14 residues. CDR1 and CDR2 (germline): SEHNR, FQNEAQ (reference sequence). CDR3 loop: CASSFETGNTEAFF. CDR3 sequence (DNA): TGTGCCAGCAGCTTCGAGACAGGGAACACTGAAGCTTTCTTT.

This chain connects TRBV11-2 to TRBJ2-5; TRBD1 matches 9 bases. CDR1 and CDR2 (germline): SGHAT, FQNNGV. V lost 5 bases and J lost 1; bases outside the gene matches: 5. CDR3 length equals 15 residues. The CDR3 DNA reads as TGTGCCAGCAGCCCGGGACAGGGATTCCAAGAGACCCAGTACTTC. It is translated as CASSPGQGFQETQYF.

This chain links TRBV6-2 or TRBV6-3 with TRBJ2-1, with 7 bases matching TRBD2. After removal of 5 bases from V and 4 bases from J, the junction contained 11 bases not matched to a gene. The CDR3 is 16 amino acids. The V gene's germline CDR1 is MNHEY and CDR2 SVGEGT. The chain's CDR3 is CASSGRGGREYNEQFF. The DNA for the CDR3 is TGTGCCAGCAGTGGGCGCGGAGGGCGGGAGTACAATGAGCAGTTCTTC.

This chain joins TRBV6-5 and TRBJ2-2, with D hard to call. The CDR3 consists of 14 residues. V dropped 7 bases and J dropped 5 bases, with 14 bases sitting between them. From germline, CDR1 is MNHEY and CDR2 SVGAGI. CDR3 sequence: CASNIQPRTGELFF. The DNA of the CDR3 is TGTGCCAGCAACATACAACCTCGAACCGGGGAGCTGTTTTTT.

This sequence joins TRBV27 and TRBJ1-4; 8 bases map to TRBD1. Germline V lookup: CDR1 MNHEY, CDR2 SMNVEV (reference sequence). V lost 4 bases, J lost 10 bases, and 11 bases stayed unmatched. This CDR3 region has 15 residues. The CDR3 spells CASSSRTGRVGKLFF. CDR3 DNA: TGTGCCAGCAGTTCTAGGACAGGGAGGGTTGGAAAACTGTTTTTT.

The chain is built from TRBV7-9 and TRBJ2-7; 10 nucleotides agree with TRBD1. The CDR3 has 14 amino acids. The junction had 6 bases not matched to a gene; V was cut back by 5 bases and J by 5 bases. In germline, CDR1 is SEHNR, CDR2 FQNEAQ (reference sequence). CDR3 nucleotide sequence: TGTGCCAGCAGCCACGAGGGACAGGGGAACGAGCAGTACTTC. This codes for CASSHEGQGNEQYF.

The gene calls are TRBV6-4 and TRBJ2-7, with D possibly TRBD2 on 6 matching bases. Germline V gives CDR1 MRHNA, CDR2 SNTAGT. The V gene lost 6 bases and the J gene lost 2 bases, with 11 bases spanning the gap. The CDR3 has 13 residues. The CDR3 protein is CASSRDSTYEQYF. The CDR3 bases are TGTGCCAGCAGCCGGGACTCAACCTACGAGCAGTACTTC.

The chain joins TRBV28 to TRBJ1-3, with D possibly being TRBD1 (5 bases). The CDR3 extends over 14 amino acids. Looked up from germline, CDR1 is MDHEN and CDR2 is SYDVKM. V shed 5 bases and J shed 4 bases, with 12 bases lying between them. The CDR3 sequence is CASSRGGYGNTIYF. The DNA of the CDR3 is TGTGCCAGCAGTCGGGGGGGGTACGGAAACACCATATATTTT.

The chain links TRBV5-8 to TRBJ1-1; possible D gene TRBD1, 5 bases. Trimming removed 6 bases at V and 1 base at J, with 16 bases between. The CDR3 sequence is 15 residues long. Germline values: CDR1 SGHTS, CDR2 YDEGEE. The CDR3 here is CASNRFGGENTEAFF. DNA for the CDR3: TGTGCCAGCAACCGATTCGGGGGAGAGAACACTGAAGCTTTCTTT.

The chain couples TRBV30 to TRBJ2-1, with 11 nucleotides matching TRBD2. Germline loops: CDR1 GTSNPN, CDR2 SVGIG (reference sequence). V shed 3 bases, J shed 0 bases, and the junction held 7 bases outside the gene matches. The length of the CDR3 is 17 residues. The CDR3 coding sequence is TGTGCCTGGAGCGGTAGCGGGAGGGCCGGCTCCTACAATGAGCAGTTCTTC. It encodes CAWSGSGRAGSYNEQFF.

V usage is TRBV6-5 and J usage is TRBJ2-1; a possible D gene is TRBD1 (5 bases). The CDR3 is 15 amino acids. Trimming took 2 bases from V and 7 from J, leaving 15 bases between them. From germline, CDR1 is MNHEY and CDR2 SVGAGI. CDR3 residues: CASSYAVQVTNEQFF. CDR3 DNA sequence: TGTGCCAGCAGTTACGCGGTACAGGTGACGAATGAGCAGTTCTTC.

This chain connects TRBV5-1 to TRBJ2-1; 9 bases align to TRBD2. Germline V gene sequence: CDR1 SGHRS, CDR2 YFSETQ. The CDR3 runs 15 residues. V gave up 1 base and J gave up 5 bases; unmatched junction bases: 4. Here the CDR3 DNA reads TGCGCCAGCAGCTTGACTCTAGCGGGAAACAATGAGCAGTTCTTC. Translating gives CASSLTLAGNNEQFF.

A single count supports this clone. CDR3: CASSSANMNTEAFF. The CDR3 DNA follows: TGTGCCAGCAGTTCAGCGAATATGAACACTGAAGCTTTCTTT. The chain is built from TRBV27 and TRBJ1-1; D ambiguous. Germline CDR1 is MNHEY and CDR2 is SMNVEV (reference sequence). The CDR3 runs 14 residues. V shed 4 bases and J shed 0 bases, with 9 bases lying between them.

This chain links TRBV19 with TRBJ1-5; D ambiguous. This CDR3 is built from 13 residues. The V end was cut by 6 bases, the J end by 6 bases, with 12 bases between. From germline, CDR1 is LNHDA and CDR2 SQIVND (reference sequence). CDR3 protein: CASRGGGFQPQHF. In nucleotides, the CDR3 is TGTGCCAGTAGGGGAGGAGGGTTTCAGCCCCAGCATTTT.

V usage is TRBV11-2 and J usage is TRBJ2-7; 10 positions agree with TRBD2. Losses at the gene ends were 1 base for V and 1 base for J; bases not matched to a gene: 1. The CDR3 contains 15 residues. CDR1 is SGHAT, CDR2 FQNNGV, per germline. CDR3 sequence reads: CASSLGTSGSYEQYF. DNA of the CDR3: TGTGCCAGCAGCTTAGGGACTAGCGGATCCTACGAGCAGTACTTC.